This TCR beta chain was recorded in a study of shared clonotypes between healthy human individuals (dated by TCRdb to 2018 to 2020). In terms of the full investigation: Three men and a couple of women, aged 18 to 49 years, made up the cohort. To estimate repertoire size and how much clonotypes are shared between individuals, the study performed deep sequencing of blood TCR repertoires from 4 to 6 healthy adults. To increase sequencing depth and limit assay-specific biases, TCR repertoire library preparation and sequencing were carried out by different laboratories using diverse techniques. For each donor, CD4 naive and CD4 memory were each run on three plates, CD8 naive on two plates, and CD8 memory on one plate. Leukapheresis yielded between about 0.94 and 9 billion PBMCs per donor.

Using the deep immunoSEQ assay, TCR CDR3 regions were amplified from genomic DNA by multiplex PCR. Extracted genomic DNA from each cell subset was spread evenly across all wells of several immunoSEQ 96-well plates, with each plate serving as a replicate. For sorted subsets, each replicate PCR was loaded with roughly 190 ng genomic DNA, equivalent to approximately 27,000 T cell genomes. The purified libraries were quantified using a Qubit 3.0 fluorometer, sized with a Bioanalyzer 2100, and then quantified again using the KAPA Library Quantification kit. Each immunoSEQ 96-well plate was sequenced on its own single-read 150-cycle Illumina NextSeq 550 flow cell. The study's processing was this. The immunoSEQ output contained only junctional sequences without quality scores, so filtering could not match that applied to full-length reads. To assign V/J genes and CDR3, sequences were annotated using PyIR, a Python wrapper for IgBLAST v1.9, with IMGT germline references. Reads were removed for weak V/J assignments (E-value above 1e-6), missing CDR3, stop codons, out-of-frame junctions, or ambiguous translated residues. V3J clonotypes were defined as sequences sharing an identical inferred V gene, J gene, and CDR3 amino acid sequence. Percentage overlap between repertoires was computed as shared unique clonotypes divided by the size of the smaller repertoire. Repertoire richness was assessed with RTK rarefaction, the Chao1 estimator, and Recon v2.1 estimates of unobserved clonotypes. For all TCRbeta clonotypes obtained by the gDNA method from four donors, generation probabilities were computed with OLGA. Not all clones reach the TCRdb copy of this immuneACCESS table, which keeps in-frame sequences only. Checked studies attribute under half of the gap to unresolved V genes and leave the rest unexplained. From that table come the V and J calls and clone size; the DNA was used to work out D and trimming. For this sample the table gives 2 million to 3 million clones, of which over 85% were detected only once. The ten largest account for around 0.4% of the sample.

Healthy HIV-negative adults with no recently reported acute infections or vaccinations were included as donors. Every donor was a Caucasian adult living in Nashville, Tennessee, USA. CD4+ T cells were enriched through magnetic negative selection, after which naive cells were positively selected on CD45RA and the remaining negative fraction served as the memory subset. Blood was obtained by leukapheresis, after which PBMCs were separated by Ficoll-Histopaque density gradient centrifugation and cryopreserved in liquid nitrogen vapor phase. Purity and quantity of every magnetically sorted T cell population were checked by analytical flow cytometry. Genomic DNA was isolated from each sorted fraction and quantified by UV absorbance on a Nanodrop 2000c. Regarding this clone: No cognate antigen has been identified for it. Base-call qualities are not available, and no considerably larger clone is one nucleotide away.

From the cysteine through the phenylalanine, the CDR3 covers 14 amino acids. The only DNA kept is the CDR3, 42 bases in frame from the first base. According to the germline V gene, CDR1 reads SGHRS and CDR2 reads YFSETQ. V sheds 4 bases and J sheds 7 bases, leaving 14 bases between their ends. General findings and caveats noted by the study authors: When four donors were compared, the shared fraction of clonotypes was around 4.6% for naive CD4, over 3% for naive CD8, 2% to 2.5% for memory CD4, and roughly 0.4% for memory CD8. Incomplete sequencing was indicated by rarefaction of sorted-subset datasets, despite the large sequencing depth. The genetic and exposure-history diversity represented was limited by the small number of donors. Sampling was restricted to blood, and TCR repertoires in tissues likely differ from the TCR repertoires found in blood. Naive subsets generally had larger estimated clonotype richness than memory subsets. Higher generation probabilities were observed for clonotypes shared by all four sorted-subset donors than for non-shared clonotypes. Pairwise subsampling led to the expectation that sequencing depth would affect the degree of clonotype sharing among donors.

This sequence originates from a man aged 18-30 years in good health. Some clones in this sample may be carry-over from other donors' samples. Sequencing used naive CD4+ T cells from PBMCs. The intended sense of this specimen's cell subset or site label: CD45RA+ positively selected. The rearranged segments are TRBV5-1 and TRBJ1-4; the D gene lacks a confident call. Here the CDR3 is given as CASSLAMGSEKLFF. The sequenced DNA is TGCGCCAGCAGCCTGGCCATGGGGAGTGAAAAACTGTTTTTT.